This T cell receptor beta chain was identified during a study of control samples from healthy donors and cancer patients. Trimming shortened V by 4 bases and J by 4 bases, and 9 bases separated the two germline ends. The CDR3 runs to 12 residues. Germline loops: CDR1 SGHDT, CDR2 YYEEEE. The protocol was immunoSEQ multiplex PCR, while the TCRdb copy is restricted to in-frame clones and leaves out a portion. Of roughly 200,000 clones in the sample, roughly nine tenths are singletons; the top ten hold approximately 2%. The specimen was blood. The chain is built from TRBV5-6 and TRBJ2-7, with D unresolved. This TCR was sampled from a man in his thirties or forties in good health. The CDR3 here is CASSPDGYEQYF. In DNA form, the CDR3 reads TGTGCCAGCAGCCCCGACGGGTACGAGCAGTACTTC. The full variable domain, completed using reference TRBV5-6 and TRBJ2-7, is DAGVTQSPTHLIKTRGQQVTLRCSPKSGHDTVSWYQQALGQGPQFIFQYYEEEERQRGNFPDRFSGHQFPNYSSELNVNALLLGDSALYLCASSPDGYEQYFGPGTRLTVT.